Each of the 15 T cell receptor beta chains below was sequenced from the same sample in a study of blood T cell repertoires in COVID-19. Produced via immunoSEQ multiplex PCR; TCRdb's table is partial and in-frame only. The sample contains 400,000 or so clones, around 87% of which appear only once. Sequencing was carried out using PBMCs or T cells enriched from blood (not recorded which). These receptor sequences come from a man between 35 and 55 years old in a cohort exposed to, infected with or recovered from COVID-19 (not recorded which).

The CDR3 bases are TGTGCCAGTAGTATATCGGGGGACAGATCCTCCTACGAGCAGTACTTC. The encoded protein is CASSISGDRSSYEQYF. J is TRBJ2-7 and V is TRBV19; the D gene is possibly TRBD1 (7 bases). The V end lost 2 bases, the J end lost 0 bases, and 14 bases lay between the germline ends. The CDR3 consists of 16 residues. CDR1 and CDR2 (germline): LNHDA, SQIVND (reference sequence).

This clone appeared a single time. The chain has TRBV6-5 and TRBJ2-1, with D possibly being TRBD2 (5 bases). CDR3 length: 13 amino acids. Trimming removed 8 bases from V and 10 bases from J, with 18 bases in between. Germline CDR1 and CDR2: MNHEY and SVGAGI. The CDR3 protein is CASVTPSGTEQFF. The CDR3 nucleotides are TGTGCCAGCGTGACTCCCAGCGGTACGGAGCAGTTCTTC.

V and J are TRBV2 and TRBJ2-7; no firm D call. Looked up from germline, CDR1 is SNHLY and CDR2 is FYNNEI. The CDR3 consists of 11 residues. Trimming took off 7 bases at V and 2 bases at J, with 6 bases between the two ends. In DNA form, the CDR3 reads TGTGCCAGCACTGACGCCTACGAGCAGTACTTC. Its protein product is CASTDAYEQYF.

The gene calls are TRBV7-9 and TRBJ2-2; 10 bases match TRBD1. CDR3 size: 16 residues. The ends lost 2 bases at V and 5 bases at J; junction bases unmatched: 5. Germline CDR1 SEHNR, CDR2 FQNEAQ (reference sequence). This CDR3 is CASSLRQGAVTGELFF. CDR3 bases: TGTGCCAGCAGCTTACGACAGGGGGCTGTAACCGGGGAGCTGTTTTTT. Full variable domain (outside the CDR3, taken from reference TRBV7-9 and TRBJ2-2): DTGVSQNPRHKITKRGQNVTFRCDPISEHNRLYWYRQTLGQGPEFLTYFQNEAQLEKSRLLSDRFSAERPKGSFSTLEIQRTEQGDSAMYLCASSLRQGAVTGELFFGEGSRLTVL.

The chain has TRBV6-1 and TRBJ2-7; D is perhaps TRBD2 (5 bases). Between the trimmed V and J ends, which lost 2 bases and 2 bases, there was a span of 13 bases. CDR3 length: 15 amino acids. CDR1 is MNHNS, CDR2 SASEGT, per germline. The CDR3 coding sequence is TGTGCCAGCAGTGAACCCGGGGTCCCACCCTACGAGCAGTACTTC. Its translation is CASSEPGVPPYEQYF.

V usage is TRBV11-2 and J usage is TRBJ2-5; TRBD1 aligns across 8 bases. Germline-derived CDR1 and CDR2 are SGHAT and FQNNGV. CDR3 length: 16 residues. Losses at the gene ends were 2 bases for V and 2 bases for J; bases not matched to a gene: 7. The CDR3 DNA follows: TGTGCCAGCAGCTTAAGGCAGGGGGCTTGGCAAGAGACCCAGTACTTC. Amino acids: CASSLRQGAWQETQYF.

CDR3 bases: TGTGCCAGCAGCAAGCACGGGACAGGGGTTATCAATGAGCAGTTCTTC. Protein sequence: CASSKHGTGVINEQFF. This chain connects TRBV7-3 to TRBJ2-1, with 10 bases aligning to TRBD1. CDR1 and CDR2 from the germline V gene are SGHTA and FQGTGA. The V and J ends lost 5 bases and 6 bases, in that order; junction bases with no gene match: 10. The CDR3 has 16 amino acids.

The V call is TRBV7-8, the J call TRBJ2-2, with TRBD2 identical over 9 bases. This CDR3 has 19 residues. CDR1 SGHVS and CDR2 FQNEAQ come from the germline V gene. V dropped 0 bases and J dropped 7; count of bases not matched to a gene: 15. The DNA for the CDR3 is TGTGCCAGCAGCTTAGCGAGGGGGCCCGGGACTAGCAGGGGCGGGGAGCTGTTTTTT. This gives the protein CASSLARGPGTSRGGELFF.

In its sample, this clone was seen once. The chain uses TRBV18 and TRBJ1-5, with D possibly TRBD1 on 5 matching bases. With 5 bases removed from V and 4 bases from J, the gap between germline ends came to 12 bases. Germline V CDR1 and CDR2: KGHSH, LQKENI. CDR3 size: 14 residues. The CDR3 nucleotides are TGTGCCAGCTCAGTTCAGGGTTTTAATCAGCCCCAGCATTTT. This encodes CASSVQGFNQPQHF.

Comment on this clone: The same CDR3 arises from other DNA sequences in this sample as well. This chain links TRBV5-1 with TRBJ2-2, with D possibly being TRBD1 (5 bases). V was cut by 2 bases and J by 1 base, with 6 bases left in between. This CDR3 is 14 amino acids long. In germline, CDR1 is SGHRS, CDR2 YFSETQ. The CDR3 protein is CASSFTGNTGELFF. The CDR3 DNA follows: TGCGCCAGCAGCTTTACAGGGAACACCGGGGAGCTGTTTTTT. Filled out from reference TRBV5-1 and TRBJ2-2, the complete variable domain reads KAGVTQTPRYLIKTRGQQVTLSCSPISGHRSVSWYQQTPGQGLQFLFEYFSETQRNKGNFPGRFSGRQFSNSRSEMNVSTLELGDSALYLCASSFTGNTGELFFGEGSRLTVL.

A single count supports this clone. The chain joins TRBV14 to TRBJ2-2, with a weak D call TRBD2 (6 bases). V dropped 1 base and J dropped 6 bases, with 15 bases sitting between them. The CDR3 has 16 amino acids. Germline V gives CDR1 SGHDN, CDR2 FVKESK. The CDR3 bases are TGTGCCAGCAGCCAAGGGCGCGGGGTGTTGTCCGGGGAGCTGTTTTTT. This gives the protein CASSQGRGVLSGELFF.

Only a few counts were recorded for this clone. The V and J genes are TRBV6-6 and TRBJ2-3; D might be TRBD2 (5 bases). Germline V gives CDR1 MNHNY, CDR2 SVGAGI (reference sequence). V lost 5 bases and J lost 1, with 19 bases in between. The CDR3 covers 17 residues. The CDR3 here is CASSRLSSGTGTDTQYF. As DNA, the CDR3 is TGTGCCAGCAGTCGCCTTTCAAGCGGTACTGGCACAGATACGCAGTATTTT.

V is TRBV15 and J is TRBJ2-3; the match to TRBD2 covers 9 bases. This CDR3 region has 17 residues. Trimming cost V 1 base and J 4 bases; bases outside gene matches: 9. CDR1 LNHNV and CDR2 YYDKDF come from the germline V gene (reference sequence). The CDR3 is CATSRVPGGRVADTQYF. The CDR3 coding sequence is TGTGCCACCAGCAGAGTCCCCGGCGGGAGGGTCGCAGATACGCAGTATTTT.

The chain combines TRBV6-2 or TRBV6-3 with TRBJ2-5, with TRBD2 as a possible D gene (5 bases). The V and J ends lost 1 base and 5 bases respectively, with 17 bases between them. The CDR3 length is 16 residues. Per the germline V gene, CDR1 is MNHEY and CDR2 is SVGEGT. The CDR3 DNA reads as TGTGCCAGCAGTTACTTTACTAGTATTTTGACGGAGACCCAGTACTTC. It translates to CASSYFTSILTETQYF.

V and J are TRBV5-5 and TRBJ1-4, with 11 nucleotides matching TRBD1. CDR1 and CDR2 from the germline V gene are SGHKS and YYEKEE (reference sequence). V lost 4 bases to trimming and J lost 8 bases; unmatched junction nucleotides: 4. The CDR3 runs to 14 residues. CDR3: CASSRTGGEEKLFF. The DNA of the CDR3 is TGTGCCAGCAGCAGGACAGGGGGCGAAGAAAAACTGTTTTTT. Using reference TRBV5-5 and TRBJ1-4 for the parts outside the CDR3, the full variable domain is DAGVTQSPTHLIKTRGQQVTLRCSPISGHKSVSWYQQVLGQGPQFIFQYYEKEERGRGNFPDRFSARQFPNYSSELNVNALLLGDSALYLCASSRTGGEEKLFFGSGTQLSVL.